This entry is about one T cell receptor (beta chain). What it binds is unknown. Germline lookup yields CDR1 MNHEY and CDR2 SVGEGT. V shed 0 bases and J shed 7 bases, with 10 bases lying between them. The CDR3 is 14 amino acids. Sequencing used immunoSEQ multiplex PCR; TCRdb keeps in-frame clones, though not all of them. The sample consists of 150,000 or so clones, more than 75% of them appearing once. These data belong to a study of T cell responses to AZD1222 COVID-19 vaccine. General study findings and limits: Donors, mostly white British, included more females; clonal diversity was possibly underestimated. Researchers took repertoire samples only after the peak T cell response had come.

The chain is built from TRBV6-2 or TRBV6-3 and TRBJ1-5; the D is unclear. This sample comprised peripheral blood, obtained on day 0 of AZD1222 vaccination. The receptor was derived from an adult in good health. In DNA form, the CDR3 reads TGTGCCAGCAGTTACTCGAGGATTGGGCAGCCCCAGCATTTT. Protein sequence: CASSYSRIGQPQHF.